A single sample gave rise to the 9 T cell receptor beta chains below, sequenced in a study of blood T cell repertoires in COVID-19. Sequencing was performed with immunoSEQ multiplex PCR; in TCRdb, only in-frame clones are kept and a portion is missing. In the table there are around 430,000 clones, about 83% of which are singletons. Sequenced material: PBMCs or T cells enriched from blood (not recorded which). Source of these receptors: a woman between 45 and 60 years old who had recovered from COVID-19.

V gene TRBV7-2 combines with J gene TRBJ2-5, with 8 bases identical to TRBD1. The ends lost 4 bases at V and 4 bases at J; junction bases unmatched: 11. The germline gives CDR1 SGHTA, CDR2 FQGNSA. This CDR3 spans 16 amino acids. The CDR3 loop reads CASSSGGFGASETQYF. In DNA form, the CDR3 reads TGTGCCAGCAGCTCAGGGGGCTTCGGCGCTTCAGAGACCCAGTACTTC. The full variable domain, rest sourced from reference TRBV7-2 and TRBJ2-5, is GAGVSQSPSNKVTEKGKDVELRCDPISGHTALYWYRQSLGQGLEFLIYFQGNSAPDKSGLPSDRFSAERTGGSVSTLTIQRTQQEDSAVYLCASSSGGFGASETQYFGPGTRLLVL.

This clone was counted once. The V gene is TRBV19, the J gene TRBJ2-1, with D perhaps matching TRBD1 (6 bases). Germline lookup yields CDR1 LNHDA and CDR2 SQIVND (reference sequence). The CDR3 totals 15 residues. Trimming removed 2 bases from V and 8 bases from J, with 16 bases in between. CDR3 bases: TGTGCCAGTAGTATATCGGGCAGGGGCCGCTATGAGCAGTTCTTC. Encoded protein: CASSISGRGRYEQFF. Combining the CDR3 with reference TRBV19 and TRBJ2-1 gives the whole variable domain DGGITQSPKYLFRKEGQNVTLSCEQNLNHDAMYWYRQDPGQGLRLIYYSQIVNDFQKGDIAEGYSVSREKKESFPLTVTSAQKNPTAFYLCASSISGRGRYEQFFGPGTRLTVL.

The gene calls are TRBV7-2 and TRBJ2-2, with D possibly being TRBD2 (5 bases). Germline V CDR1 and CDR2: SGHTA, FQGNSA. This CDR3 spans 13 amino acids. The germline V and J ends were trimmed by 4 bases and 5 bases, with 8 bases remaining between them. CDR3 nucleotides: TGTGCCAGCAGCTGGGGAGCTACCGGGGAGCTGTTTTTT. Protein sequence: CASSWGATGELFF.

The genes are TRBV28 and TRBJ1-2; 10 positions match TRBD1. The V and J ends lost 11 bases and 4 bases, in that order; junction bases with no gene match: 10. This CDR3 comprises 14 residues. The V gene's germline CDR1 is MDHEN and CDR2 SYDVKM. CDR3 sequence reads: CAGGQGRDSYGYTF. For the CDR3, the DNA is TGTGCCGGGGGACAGGGGCGAGATTCCTATGGCTACACCTTC.

This clone was detected only a few times. The chain couples TRBV5-1 to TRBJ1-3; D is uncertain. The CDR3 extends over 16 amino acids. Germline V CDR1 and CDR2: SGHRS, YFSETQ. Trimming took off 0 bases at V and 0 bases at J, with 10 bases between the two ends. The CDR3 loop reads CASSLAGYNSGNTIYF. CDR3 in DNA: TGCGCCAGCAGCTTGGCAGGATATAACTCTGGAAACACCATATATTTT. The whole variable domain, remainder taken from reference TRBV5-1 and TRBJ1-3, is KAGVTQTPRYLIKTRGQQVTLSCSPISGHRSVSWYQQTPGQGLQFLFEYFSETQRNKGNFPGRFSGRQFSNSRSEMNVSTLELGDSALYLCASSLAGYNSGNTIYFGEGSWLTVV.

The chain is built from TRBV7-9 and TRBJ1-1; 7 bases map to TRBD1. Per the germline V gene, CDR1 is SEHNR and CDR2 is FQNEAQ (reference sequence). V trimming: 3 bases; J trimming: 4 bases; junction bases outside the gene matches: 8. This CDR3 spans 15 amino acids. The CDR3 coding sequence is TGTGCCAGCAGCTTGACGAGGGGGCTGGGCACTGAAGCTTTCTTT. Translating it yields CASSLTRGLGTEAFF.

The V gene is TRBV5-1, the J gene TRBJ1-4, with 8 nucleotides matching TRBD1. Germline trimming cut 3 bases from V and 5 bases from J; bases unmatched to any gene: 6. Germline loops: CDR1 SGHRS, CDR2 YFSETQ. The CDR3 is 15 amino acids. The chain's CDR3 is CASSSRTGRNEKLFF. CDR3 nucleotide sequence: TGCGCCAGCAGCTCCCGGACAGGGAGAAATGAAAAACTGTTTTTT.

This chain uses TRBV5-1 with TRBJ1-3; the D gene is possibly TRBD1 (5 bases). There are 15 residues in the CDR3. V lost 2 bases, J lost 3 bases, and 12 bases lay in between. Germline values: CDR1 SGHRS, CDR2 YFSETQ. For the CDR3, the DNA is TGCGCCAGCAGCTTTTTCGGGGGTGGTGGAAACACCATATATTTT. Its protein product is CASSFFGGGGNTIYF.

V gene TRBV2 combines with J gene TRBJ2-1; tentatively, D is TRBD2 (6 bases). CDR3 length: 16 residues. Germline-derived CDR1 and CDR2 are SNHLY and FYNNEI. The germline V and J ends were trimmed by 5 bases and 5 bases, with 19 bases remaining between them. CDR3 region: CASSQDSGVRNNEQFF. CDR3 nucleotides: TGTGCCAGCAGTCAGGACTCGGGGGTGAGGAACAATGAGCAGTTCTTC.